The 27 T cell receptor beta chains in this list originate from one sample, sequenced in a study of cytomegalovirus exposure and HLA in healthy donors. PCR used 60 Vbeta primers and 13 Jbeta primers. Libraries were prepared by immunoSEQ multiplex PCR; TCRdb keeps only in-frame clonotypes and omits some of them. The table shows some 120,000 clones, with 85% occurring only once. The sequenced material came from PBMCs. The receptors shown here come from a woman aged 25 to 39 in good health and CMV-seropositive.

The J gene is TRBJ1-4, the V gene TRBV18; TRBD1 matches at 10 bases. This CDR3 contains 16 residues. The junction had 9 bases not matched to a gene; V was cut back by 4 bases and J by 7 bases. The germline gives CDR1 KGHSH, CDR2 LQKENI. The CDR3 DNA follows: TGTGCCAGCTCACGAACCCCGACAGGGGGCGTTGAAAAACTGTTTTTT. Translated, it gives CASSRTPTGGVEKLFF.

CDR3 region: CASSLAPRVGTIYF. CDR3 nucleotides: TGTGCCAGCAGTTTGGCCCCCCGGGTGGGCACCATATATTTT. The V and J genes are TRBV28 and TRBJ1-3; D unresolved. V lost 3 bases and J lost 9, with 15 bases in between. Germline V gene lookup returns CDR1 MDHEN and CDR2 SYDVKM. The CDR3 runs 14 residues.

CDR3 DNA sequence: TGTGCCAGCAGTGGGACAGGGGGCGGCGGCTACACCTTC. Translation: CASSGTGGGGYTF. This chain joins TRBV2 and TRBJ1-2; 11 nucleotides agree with TRBD1. V shed 4 bases, J shed 8 bases, and the junction held 3 bases outside the gene matches. Germline assignment: CDR1 SNHLY and CDR2 FYNNEI. This CDR3 has 13 amino acids.

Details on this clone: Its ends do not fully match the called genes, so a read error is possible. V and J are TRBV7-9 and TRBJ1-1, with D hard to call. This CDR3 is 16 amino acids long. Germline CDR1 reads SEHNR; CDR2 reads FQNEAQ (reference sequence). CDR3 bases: TGTTCCAGCAGATCTAGGACTGGAGCCAGAAACACTGAAGCTTTCTTT. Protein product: CSSRSRTGARNTEAFF. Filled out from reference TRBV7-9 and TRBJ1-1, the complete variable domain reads DTGVSQNPRHKITKRGQNVTFRCDPISEHNRLYWYRQTLGQGPEFLTYFQNEAQLEKSRLLSDRFSAERPKGSFSTLEIQRTEQGDSAMYLCSSRSRTGARNTEAFFGQGTRLTVV.

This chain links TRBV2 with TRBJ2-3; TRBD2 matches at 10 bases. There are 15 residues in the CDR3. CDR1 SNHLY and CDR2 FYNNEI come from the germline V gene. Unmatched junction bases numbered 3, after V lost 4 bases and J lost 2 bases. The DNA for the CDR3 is TGTGCCAGCAGTGCACTAGCGGGGCCCACAGATACGCAGTATTTT. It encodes CASSALAGPTDTQYF.

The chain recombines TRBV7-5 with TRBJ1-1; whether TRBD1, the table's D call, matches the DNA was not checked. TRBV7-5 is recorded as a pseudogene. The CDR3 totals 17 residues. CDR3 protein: CARSLEILWAGKKGWIF. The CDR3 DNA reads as TGTGCCAGAAGCTTAGAAATTTTGTGGGCAGGGAAGAAGGGGTGGATCTTT.

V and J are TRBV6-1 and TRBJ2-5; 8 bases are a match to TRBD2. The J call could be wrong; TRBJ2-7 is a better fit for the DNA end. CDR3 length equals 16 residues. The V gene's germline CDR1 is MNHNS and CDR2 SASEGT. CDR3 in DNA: TGTGCCAGCAGTGAAGCGGAGGCGGGGGGTTCCTACGAGCAGTACTTC. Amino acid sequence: CASSEAEAGGSYEQYF.

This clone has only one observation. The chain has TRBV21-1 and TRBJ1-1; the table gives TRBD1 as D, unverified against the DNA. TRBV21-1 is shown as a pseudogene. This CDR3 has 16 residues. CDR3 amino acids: CASSKVGWTQNTEAFF. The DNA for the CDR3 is TGTGCCAGCAGCAAAGTGGGGTGGACACAGAACACTGAAGCTTTCTTT.

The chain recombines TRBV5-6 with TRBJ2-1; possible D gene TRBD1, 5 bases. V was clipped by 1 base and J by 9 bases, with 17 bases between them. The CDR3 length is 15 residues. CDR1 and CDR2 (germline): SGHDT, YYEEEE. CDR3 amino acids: CASSLQRVRRGEQFF. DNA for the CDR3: TGTGCCAGCAGCTTGCAAAGGGTTAGAAGGGGTGAGCAGTTCTTC.

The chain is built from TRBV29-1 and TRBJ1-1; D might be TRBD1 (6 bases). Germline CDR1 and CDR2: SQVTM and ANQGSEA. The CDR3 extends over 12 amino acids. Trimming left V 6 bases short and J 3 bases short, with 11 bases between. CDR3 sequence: CSVGAEHTEAFF. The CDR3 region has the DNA TGCAGCGTGGGGGCGGAACACACTGAAGCTTTCTTT.

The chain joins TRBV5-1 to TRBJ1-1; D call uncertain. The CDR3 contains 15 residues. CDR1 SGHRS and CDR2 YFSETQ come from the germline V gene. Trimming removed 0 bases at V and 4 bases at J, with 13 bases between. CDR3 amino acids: CASSLAGGEVTEAFF. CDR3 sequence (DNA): TGCGCCAGCAGCTTGGCCGGTGGGGAGGTCACTGAAGCTTTCTTT.

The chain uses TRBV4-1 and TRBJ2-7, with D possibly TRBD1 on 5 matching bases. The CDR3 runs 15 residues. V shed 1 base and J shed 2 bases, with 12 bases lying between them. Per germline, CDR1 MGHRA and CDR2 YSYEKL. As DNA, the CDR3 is TGCGCCAGCAGCCAAGGTAGGGGCATAGCCTACGAGCAGTACTTC. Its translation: CASSQGRGIAYEQYF.

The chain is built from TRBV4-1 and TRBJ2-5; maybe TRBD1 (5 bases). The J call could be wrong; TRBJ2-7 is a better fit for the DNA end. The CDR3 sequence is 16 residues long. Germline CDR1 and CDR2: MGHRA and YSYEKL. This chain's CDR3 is CASSQEKAGPPYEQYF. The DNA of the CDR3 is TGCGCCAGCAGCCAAGAGAAGGCAGGGCCCCCATACGAGCAGTACTTC.

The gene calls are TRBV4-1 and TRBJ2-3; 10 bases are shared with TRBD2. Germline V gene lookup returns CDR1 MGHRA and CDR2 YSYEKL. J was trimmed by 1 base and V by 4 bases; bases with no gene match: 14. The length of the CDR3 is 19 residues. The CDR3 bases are TGCGCCAGCAGCCCATCCTCTACCATGCTAGCGGGGGGCACAGATACGCAGTATTTT. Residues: CASSPSSTMLAGGTDTQYF.

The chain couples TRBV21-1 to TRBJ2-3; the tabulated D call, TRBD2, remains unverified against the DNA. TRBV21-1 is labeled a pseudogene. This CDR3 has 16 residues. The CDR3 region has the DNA TGTGCCAGCTTCGGGACTAGCGAGAACCTCACAGATACGCAGTATTTT. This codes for CASFGTSENLTDTQYF.

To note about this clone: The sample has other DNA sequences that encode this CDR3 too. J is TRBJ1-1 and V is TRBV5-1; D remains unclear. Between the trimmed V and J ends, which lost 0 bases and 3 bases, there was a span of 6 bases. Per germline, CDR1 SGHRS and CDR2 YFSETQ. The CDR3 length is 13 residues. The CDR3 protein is CASSLGRDTEAFF. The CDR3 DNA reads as TGCGCCAGCAGCTTGGGGAGGGACACTGAAGCTTTCTTT.

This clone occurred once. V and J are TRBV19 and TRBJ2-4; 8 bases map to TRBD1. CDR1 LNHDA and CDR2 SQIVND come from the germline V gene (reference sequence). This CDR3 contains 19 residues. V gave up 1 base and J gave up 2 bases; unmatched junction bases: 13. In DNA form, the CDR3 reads TGTGCCAGTAGTATAGCGATAACAGGGACAGGCAATCCCAAAAACATTCAGTACTTC. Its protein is CASSIAITGTGNPKNIQYF.

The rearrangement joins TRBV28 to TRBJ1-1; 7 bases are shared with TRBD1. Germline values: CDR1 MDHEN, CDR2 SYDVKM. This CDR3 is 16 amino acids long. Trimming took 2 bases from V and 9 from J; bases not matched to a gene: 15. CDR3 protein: CASSLPRQGVGVKAFF. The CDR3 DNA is TGTGCCAGCAGTTTACCTAGACAGGGTGTCGGAGTAAAAGCTTTCTTT.

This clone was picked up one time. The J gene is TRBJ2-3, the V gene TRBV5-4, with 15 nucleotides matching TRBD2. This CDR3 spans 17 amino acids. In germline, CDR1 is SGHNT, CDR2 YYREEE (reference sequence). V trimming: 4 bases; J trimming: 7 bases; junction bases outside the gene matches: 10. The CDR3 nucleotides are TGTGCCAGCAGCCCCCGGACTAGCGGGGGGGCAGGGAATACGCAGTATTTT. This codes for CASSPRTSGGAGNTQYF. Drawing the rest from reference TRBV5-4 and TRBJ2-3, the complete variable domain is ETGVTQSPTHLIKTRGQQVTLRCSSQSGHNTVSWYQQALGQGPQFIFQYYREEENGRGNFPPRFSGLQFPNYSSELNVNALELDDSALYLCASSPRTSGGAGNTQYFGPGTRLTVL.

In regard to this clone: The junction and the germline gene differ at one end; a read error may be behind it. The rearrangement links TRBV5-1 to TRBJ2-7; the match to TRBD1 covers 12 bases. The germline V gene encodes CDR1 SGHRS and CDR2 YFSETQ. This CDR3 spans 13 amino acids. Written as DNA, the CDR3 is TGCGCCAGCAGCTTGCCGGGACAGGGGGCGAATTTCTTC. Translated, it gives CASSLPGQGANFF.

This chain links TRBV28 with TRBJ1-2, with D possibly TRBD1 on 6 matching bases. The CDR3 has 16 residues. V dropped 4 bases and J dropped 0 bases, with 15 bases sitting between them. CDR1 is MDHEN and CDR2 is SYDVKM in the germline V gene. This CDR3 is CASSSPLGTPNYGYTF. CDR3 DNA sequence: TGTGCCAGCAGTTCCCCTCTGGGGACACCTAACTATGGCTACACCTTC.

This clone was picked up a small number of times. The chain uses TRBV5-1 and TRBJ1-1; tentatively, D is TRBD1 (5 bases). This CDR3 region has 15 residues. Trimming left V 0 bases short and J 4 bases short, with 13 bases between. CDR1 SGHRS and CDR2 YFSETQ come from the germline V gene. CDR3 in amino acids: CASSLVGLLGTEAFF. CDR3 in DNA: TGCGCCAGCAGCTTGGTGGGACTACTCGGCACTGAAGCTTTCTTT.

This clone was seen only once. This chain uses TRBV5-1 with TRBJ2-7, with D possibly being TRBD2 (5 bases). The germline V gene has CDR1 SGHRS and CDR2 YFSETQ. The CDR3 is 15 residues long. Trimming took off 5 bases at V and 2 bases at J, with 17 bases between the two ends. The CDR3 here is CASSLSEATTYEQYF. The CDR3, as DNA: TGCGCCAGCAGTCTTTCGGAGGCGACTACCTACGAGCAGTACTTC.

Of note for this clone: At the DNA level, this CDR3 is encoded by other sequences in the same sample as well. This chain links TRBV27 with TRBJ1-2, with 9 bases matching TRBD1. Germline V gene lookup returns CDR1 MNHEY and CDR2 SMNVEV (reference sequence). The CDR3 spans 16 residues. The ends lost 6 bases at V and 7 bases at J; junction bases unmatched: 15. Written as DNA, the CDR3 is TGTGCCAGCAGAAAGTTTGGGGTAGGGACAGGGTTTGGCTACACCTTC. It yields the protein CASRKFGVGTGFGYTF.

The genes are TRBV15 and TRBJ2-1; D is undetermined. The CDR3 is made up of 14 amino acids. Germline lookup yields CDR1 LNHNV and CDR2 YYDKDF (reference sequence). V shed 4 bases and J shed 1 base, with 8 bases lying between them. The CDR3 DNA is TGTGCCACCAGCATCCCCAATTCCTACAATGAGCAGTTCTTC. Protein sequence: CATSIPNSYNEQFF.

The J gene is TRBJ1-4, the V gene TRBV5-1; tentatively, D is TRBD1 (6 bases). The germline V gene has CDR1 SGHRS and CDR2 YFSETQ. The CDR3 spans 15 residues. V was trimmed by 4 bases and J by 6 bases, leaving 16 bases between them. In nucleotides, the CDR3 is TGCGCCAGCAGCCCGTTTGGAGGGGGGGATGAAAAACTGTTTTTT. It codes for CASSPFGGGDEKLFF.

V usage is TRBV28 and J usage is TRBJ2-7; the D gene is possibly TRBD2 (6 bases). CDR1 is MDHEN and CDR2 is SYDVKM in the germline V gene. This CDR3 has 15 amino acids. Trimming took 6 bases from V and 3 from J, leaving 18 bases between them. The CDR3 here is CASRPTSSPSYEQYF. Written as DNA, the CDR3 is TGTGCCAGCAGGCCCACTAGCTCTCCCAGCTACGAGCAGTACTTC. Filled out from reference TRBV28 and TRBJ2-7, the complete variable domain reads DVKVTQSSRYLVKRTGEKVFLECVQDMDHENMFWYRQDPGLGLRLIYFSYDVKMKEKGDIPEGYSVSREKKERFSLILESASTNQTSMYLCASRPTSSPSYEQYFGPGTRLTVT.